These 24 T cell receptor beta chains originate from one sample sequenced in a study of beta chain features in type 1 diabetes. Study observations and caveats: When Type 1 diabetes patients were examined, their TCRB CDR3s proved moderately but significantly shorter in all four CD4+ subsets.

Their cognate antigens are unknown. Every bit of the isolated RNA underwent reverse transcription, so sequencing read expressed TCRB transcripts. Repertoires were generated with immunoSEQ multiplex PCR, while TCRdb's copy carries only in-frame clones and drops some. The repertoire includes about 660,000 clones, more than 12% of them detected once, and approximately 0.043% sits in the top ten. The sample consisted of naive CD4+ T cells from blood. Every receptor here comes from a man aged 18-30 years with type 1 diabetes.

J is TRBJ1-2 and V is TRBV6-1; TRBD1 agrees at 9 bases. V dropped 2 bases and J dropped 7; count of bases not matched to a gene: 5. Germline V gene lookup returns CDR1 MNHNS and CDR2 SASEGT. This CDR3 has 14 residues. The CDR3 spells CASSESQGAGGYTF. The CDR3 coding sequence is TGTGCCAGCAGTGAATCACAGGGGGCAGGTGGCTACACCTTC.

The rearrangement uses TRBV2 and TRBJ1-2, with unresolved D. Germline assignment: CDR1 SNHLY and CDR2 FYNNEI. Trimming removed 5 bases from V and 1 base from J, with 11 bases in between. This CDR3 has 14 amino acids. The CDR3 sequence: CASSQDGVNYGYTF. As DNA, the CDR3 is TGTGCCAGCAGTCAGGACGGAGTTAACTATGGCTACACCTTC.

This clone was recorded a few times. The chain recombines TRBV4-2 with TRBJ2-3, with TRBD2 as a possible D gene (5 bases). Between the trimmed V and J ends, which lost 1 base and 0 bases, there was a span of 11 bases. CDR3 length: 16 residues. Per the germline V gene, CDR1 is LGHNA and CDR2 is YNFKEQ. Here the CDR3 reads CASSQGRVASTDTQYF. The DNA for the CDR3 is TGTGCCAGCAGCCAAGGGCGGGTCGCTAGCACAGATACGCAGTATTTT.

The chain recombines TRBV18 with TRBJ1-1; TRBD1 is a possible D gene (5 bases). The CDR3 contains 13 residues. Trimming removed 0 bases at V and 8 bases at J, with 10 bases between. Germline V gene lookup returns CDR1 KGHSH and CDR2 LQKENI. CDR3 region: CASSPPRVVEAFF. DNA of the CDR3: TGTGCCAGCTCACCACCCAGGGTAGTGGAAGCTTTCTTT.

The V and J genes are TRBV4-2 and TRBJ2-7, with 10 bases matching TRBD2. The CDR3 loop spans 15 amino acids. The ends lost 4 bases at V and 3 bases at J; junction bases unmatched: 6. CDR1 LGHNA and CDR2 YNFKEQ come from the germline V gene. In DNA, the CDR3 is TGTGCCAGCAGCCCCTGGGCTAGCGGGGGCTACGAGCAGTACTTC. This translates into CASSPWASGGYEQYF.

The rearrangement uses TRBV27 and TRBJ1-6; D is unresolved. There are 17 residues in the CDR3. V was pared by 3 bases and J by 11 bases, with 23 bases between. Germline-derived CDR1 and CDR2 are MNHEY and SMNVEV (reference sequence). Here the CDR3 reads CASSFDNPPRTGTPLHF. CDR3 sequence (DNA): TGTGCCAGCAGTTTCGATAACCCCCCTAGGACGGGGACACCCCTCCACTTT.

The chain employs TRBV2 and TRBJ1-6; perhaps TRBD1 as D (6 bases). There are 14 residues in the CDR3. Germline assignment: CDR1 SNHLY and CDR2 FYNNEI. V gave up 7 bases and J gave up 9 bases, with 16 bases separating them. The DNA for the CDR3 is TGTGCCAGCACCCCCGGGGGGGCCGGTTCACCCCTCCACTTT. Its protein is CASTPGGAGSPLHF.

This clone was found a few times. The CDR3 bases are TGCGCCAGCAGCCTACAGGGTAGGGAGACCCAGTACTTC. Translation: CASSLQGRETQYF. V gene TRBV4-1 combines with J gene TRBJ2-5, with TRBD1 as a possible D gene (6 bases). The germline gives CDR1 MGHRA, CDR2 YSYEKL. The V end was cut by 4 bases, the J end by 5 bases, with 11 bases between. This CDR3 is built from 13 residues.

CDR3 in DNA: TGTGCCTGGAGTGAGGGGCAGCTTAATCAGCCCCAGCATTTT. Translation: CAWSEGQLNQPQHF. The rearrangement uses TRBV30 and TRBJ1-5; the D gene is possibly TRBD1 (5 bases). The V and J ends lost 1 base and 4 bases respectively, with 11 bases between them. Germline CDR1 and CDR2: GTSNPN and SVGIG (reference sequence). The length of the CDR3 is 14 residues. Together with reference TRBV30 and TRBJ1-5, the CDR3 gives the full variable domain: SQTIHQWPATLVQPVGSPLSLECTVEGTSNPNLYWYRQAAGRGLQLLFYSVGIGQISSEVPQNLSASRPQDRQFILSSKKLLLSDSGFYLCAWSEGQLNQPQHFGDGTRLSIL.

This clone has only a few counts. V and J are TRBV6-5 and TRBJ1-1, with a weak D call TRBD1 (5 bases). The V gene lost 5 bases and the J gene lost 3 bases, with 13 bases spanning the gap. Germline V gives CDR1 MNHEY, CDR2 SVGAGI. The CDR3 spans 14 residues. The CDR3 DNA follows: TGTGCCAGCAGTCCTCAGGGATCCTACACTGAAGCTTTCTTT. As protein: CASSPQGSYTEAFF.

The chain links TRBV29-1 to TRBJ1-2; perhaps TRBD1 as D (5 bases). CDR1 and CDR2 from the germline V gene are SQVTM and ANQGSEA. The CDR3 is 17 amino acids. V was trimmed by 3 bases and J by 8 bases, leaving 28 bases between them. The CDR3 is CSVEGPRRGTPREGYTF. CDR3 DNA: TGCAGCGTTGAGGGACCCCGACGGGGGACGCCCAGGGAGGGCTACACCTTC.

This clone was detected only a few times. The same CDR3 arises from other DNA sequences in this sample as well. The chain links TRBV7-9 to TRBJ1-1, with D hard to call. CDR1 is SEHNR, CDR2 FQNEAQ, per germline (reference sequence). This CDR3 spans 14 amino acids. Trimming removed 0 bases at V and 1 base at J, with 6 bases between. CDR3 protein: CASSLALENTEAFF. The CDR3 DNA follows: TGTGCCAGCAGCTTAGCGCTCGAGAACACTGAAGCTTTCTTT.

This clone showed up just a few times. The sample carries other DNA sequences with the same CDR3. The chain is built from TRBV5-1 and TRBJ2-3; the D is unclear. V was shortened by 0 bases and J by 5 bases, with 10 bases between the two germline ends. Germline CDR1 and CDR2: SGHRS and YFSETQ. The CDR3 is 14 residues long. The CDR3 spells CASSLVGPGDTQYF. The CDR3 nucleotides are TGCGCCAGCAGCTTGGTAGGGCCGGGAGATACGCAGTATTTT.

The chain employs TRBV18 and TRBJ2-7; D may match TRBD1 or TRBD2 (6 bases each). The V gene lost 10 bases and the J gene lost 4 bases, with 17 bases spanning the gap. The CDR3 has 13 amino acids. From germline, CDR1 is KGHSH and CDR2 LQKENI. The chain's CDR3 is CATKRGDPYEQYF. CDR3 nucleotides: TGTGCCACCAAGAGGGGGGACCCGTACGAGCAGTACTTC.

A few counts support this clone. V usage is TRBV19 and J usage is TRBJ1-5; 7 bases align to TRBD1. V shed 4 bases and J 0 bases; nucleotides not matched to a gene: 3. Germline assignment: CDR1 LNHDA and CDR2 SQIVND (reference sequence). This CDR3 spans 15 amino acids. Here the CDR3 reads CASSTGQYSNQPQHF. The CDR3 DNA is TGTGCCAGTAGTACGGGACAGTATAGCAATCAGCCCCAGCATTTT.

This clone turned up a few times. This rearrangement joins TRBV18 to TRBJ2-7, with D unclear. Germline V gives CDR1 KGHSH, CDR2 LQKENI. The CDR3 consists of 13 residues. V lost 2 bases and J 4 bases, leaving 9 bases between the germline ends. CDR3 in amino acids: CASSPTYGYEQYF. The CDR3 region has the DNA TGTGCCAGCTCACCAACCTATGGTTACGAGCAGTACTTC. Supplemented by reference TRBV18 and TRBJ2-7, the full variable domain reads NAGVMQNPRHLVRRRGQEARLRCSPMKGHSHVYWYRQLPEEGLKFMVYLQKENIIDESGMPKERFSAEFPKEGPSILRIQQVVRGDSAAYFCASSPTYGYEQYFGPGTRLTVT.

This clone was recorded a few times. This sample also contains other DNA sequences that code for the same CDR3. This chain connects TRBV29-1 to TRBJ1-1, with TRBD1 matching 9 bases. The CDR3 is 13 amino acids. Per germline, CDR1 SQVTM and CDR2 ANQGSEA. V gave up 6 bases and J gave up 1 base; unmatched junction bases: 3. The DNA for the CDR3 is TGCAGCGTAAGGGGACAGGGGAACACTGAAGCTTTCTTT. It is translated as CSVRGQGNTEAFF.

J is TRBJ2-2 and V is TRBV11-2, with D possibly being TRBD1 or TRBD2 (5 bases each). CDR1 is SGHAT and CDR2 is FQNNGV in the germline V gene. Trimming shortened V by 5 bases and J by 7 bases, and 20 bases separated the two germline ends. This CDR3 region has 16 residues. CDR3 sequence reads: CASSLRLEGRFGELFF. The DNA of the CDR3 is TGTGCCAGCAGCCTACGCCTTGAGGGACGTTTCGGGGAGCTGTTTTTT.

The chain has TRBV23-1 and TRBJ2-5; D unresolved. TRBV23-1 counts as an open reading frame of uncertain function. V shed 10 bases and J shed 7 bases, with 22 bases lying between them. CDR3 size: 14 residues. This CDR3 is CANVEEIVPATQYF. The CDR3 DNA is TGCGCCAACGTAGAAGAGATTGTACCCGCGACCCAGTACTTC.

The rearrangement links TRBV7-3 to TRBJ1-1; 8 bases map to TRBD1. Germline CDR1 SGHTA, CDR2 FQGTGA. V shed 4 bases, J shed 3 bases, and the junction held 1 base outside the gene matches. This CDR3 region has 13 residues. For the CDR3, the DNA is TGTGCCAGCAGCTCGGACAGGGACACTGAAGCTTTCTTT. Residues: CASSSDRDTEAFF.

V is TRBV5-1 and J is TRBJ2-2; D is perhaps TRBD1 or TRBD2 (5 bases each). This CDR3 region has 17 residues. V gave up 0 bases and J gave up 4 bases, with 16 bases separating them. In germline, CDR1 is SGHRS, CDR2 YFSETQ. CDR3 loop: CASSLVSGRDLTGELFF. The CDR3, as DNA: TGCGCCAGCAGCTTGGTGTCGGGGCGAGACCTCACCGGGGAGCTGTTTTTT.

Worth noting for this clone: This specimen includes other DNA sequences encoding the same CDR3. CDR3 in amino acids: CASSLEGDEQYF. The CDR3 DNA reads TGCGCCAGCAGCTTGGAGGGGGACGAGCAGTACTTC. This chain uses TRBV5-1 with TRBJ2-7, with D possibly being TRBD1 (6 bases). The germline V and J ends were trimmed by 0 bases and 5 bases, with 6 bases remaining between them. The CDR3 is made up of 12 amino acids. Germline V lookup: CDR1 SGHRS, CDR2 YFSETQ.

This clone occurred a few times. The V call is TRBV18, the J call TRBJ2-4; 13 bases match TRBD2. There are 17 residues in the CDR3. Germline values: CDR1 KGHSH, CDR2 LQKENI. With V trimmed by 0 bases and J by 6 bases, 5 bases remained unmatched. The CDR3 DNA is TGTGCCAGCTCACCACCGACGACTAGCGGGAGGATAAACATTCAGTACTTC. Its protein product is CASSPPTTSGRINIQYF.

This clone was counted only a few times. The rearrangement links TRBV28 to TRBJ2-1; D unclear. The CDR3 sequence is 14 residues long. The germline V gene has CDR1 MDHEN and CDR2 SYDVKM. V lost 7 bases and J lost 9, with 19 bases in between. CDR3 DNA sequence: TGTGCCAGCACCTCCGGACCGACGTGGGGTGAGCAGTTCTTC. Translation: CASTSGPTWGEQFF.